This T cell receptor (beta chain) was sequenced in a study of blood T cell repertoires in COVID-19. In the study overall: The samples span acute and convalescent COVID-19 from the United States, Italy and Spain. PBMCs, B-cell-depleted T cells, or T cells were the source of the cDNA or gDNA that made up the material.

Per the authors' pipeline: Amplification of reference gene primers provided the estimated nucleated cell counts. Assay used: immunoSEQ multiplex PCR; TCRdb lists only in-frame clones, some missing. Clone size and the V and J calls come from that table; the DNA yielded D and trimming. The table shows hundreds of thousands of clones, with approximately 86% occurring only once. There are 16 residues in the CDR3. J lost 2 bases, V lost 4 bases, and 9 bases had no gene match. The germline V gene has CDR1 SGHNT and CDR2 YYREEE (reference sequence). V usage is TRBV5-4 and J usage is TRBJ2-1, with 7 nucleotides matching TRBD1. Sequencing input: peripheral blood. The sequence derives from a woman aged 60-70 years who had recovered from COVID-19. The CDR3 nucleotides are TGTGCCAGCAGCCTTGGCCTAGGGGGCGCCTACAATGAGCAGTTCTTC. Translating it yields CASSLGLGGAYNEQFF.